A single sample is the source of the 11 T cell receptor beta chains below, sequenced in a study of cytomegalovirus exposure and HLA in healthy donors. Primers for the PCR totalled 60 Vbeta and 13 Jbeta. Sequenced by immunoSEQ multiplex PCR; TCRdb stores in-frame clones only, minus some. The data show about 150,000 clones, roughly 70% seen once. The material sequenced was PBMCs. The receptors derive from a man in his forties in good health and CMV-seronegative.

Turning to this clone: A read error may account for a junction end that differs from germline. V and J are TRBV18 and TRBJ1-1, with 9 bases aligning to TRBD1. Germline V gives CDR1 KGHSH, CDR2 LQKENI. The CDR3 runs to 17 residues. The chain's CDR3 is CASSPPGTGIWNAEAFF. The CDR3 DNA sequence: TGTGCCAGCTCACCACCCGGGACAGGGATATGGAACGCTGAAGCTTTCTTT.

V is TRBV15 and J is TRBJ2-3, with 7 bases matching TRBD1. Germline V CDR1 and CDR2: LNHNV, YYDKDF (reference sequence). V shed 5 bases and J 2 bases; nucleotides not matched to a gene: 7. The CDR3 extends over 15 amino acids. The CDR3 region has the DNA TGTGCCACCAGCGGCCCGGGACAGCACACAGATACGCAGTATTTT. Its translation: CATSGPGQHTDTQYF.

This clone was found a few times. CDR3 loop: CASSLDLAGGETQYF. CDR3 nucleotides: TGTGCCAGCAGCTTAGATCTTGCGGGGGGTGAGACCCAGTACTTC. The chain couples TRBV13 to TRBJ2-5; 8 bases match TRBD2. The CDR3 sequence is 15 residues long. CDR1 is PRHDT, CDR2 FYEKMQ, per germline (reference sequence). V lost 1 base to trimming and J lost 5 bases; unmatched junction nucleotides: 6.

The chain combines TRBV10-3 with TRBJ2-1; 9 positions agree with TRBD2. There are 19 residues in the CDR3. Trimming removed 2 bases from V and 8 bases from J; junction bases left unmatched: 19. Looked up from germline, CDR1 is ENHRY and CDR2 is SYGVKD. The CDR3 sequence: CAISEPDFLAGVTQDEQFF. The DNA for the CDR3 is TGTGCCATCAGTGAGCCAGACTTTTTAGCGGGGGTAACCCAGGATGAGCAGTTCTTC.

The V gene is TRBV30, the J gene TRBJ1-1; D perhaps matches TRBD1 (5 bases). The CDR3 sequence is 13 residues long. Looked up from germline, CDR1 is GTSNPN and CDR2 is SVGIG (reference sequence). V dropped 5 bases and J dropped 0 bases, with 10 bases sitting between them. The CDR3 nucleotides are TGTGCCTGGGAGCAGGGTATGAACACTGAAGCTTTCTTT. Its translation is CAWEQGMNTEAFF. The full variable domain, in which reference TRBV30 and TRBJ1-1 provide the parts outside the CDR3, is SQTIHQWPATLVQPVGSPLSLECTVEGTSNPNLYWYRQAAGRGLQLLFYSVGIGQISSEVPQNLSASRPQDRQFILSSKKLLLSDSGFYLCAWEQGMNTEAFFGQGTRLTVV.

The chain uses TRBV5-1 and TRBJ2-5; possibly TRBD1 for D (6 bases). Germline CDR1 is SGHRS and CDR2 is YFSETQ. CDR3 length equals 16 residues. Deletions cut 4 bases from V and 5 bases from J, with 21 bases between. CDR3 DNA sequence: TGCGCCAGCAGCGCCGGACAGACAATCCAAGGGGAGACCCAGTACTTC. This translates into CASSAGQTIQGETQYF.

V usage is TRBV9 and J usage is TRBJ2-7, with TRBD2 as a possible D gene (6 bases). This CDR3 contains 14 residues. Germline values: CDR1 SGDLS, CDR2 YYNGEE. With 0 bases removed from V and 6 bases from J, the gap between germline ends came to 13 bases. The CDR3 sequence: CASSVEAGGGEQYF. The CDR3, as DNA: TGTGCCAGCAGCGTAGAAGCCGGGGGTGGCGAGCAGTACTTC.

The J gene is TRBJ1-2, the V gene TRBV7-2; D not resolved. The CDR3 covers 13 residues. Trimming stripped 5 bases from V and 12 bases from J, with 19 bases between. The germline V gene encodes CDR1 SGHTA and CDR2 FQGNSA. The CDR3 DNA is TGTGCCAGCAGCCCGGGGAGGGAACTAATCCACACCTTC. This sequence encodes CASSPGRELIHTF.

The rearrangement uses TRBV5-1 and TRBJ1-6; a weak D match, TRBD1 (5 bases). Germline V lookup: CDR1 SGHRS, CDR2 YFSETQ. V was trimmed by 4 bases and J by 10 bases, leaving 18 bases between them. The CDR3 totals 15 residues. CDR3 protein: CASSMASGDSSPLHF. The CDR3 coding sequence is TGCGCCAGCAGCATGGCGTCGGGGGATTCCTCACCCCTCCACTTT.

The V and J genes are TRBV4-3 and TRBJ1-3; TRBD1 matches at 9 bases. This CDR3 is 16 amino acids long. The J segment lost 3 bases and the V segment lost 1 base, leaving 4 bases of the junction unmatched. Germline V CDR1 and CDR2: LGHNA, YSLEER. CDR3 DNA sequence: TGCGCCAGCAGCCAAGTTCGGACAGGGGTTGGAAACACCATATATTTT. Protein product: CASSQVRTGVGNTIYF.

The count of this clone is one. V and J are TRBV7-9 and TRBJ2-1, with D perhaps TRBD2 (6 bases). Looked up from germline, CDR1 is SEHNR and CDR2 is FQNEAQ (reference sequence). The CDR3 loop spans 15 amino acids. Between the trimmed V and J ends, which lost 5 bases and 0 bases, there was a span of 11 bases. CDR3 nucleotide sequence: TGTGCCAGCAGCCCCCCCGGGAGCTCCTACAATGAGCAGTTCTTC. This sequence encodes CASSPPGSSYNEQFF.